This is a list of T cell receptor beta chains from one sample in a study of blood T cell repertoires in COVID-19. Measured with immunoSEQ multiplex PCR; TCRdb has only the in-frame clones, and not every one. The profile shows about 160,000 clones, around 87% of them singletons. The specimen was peripheral blood. The receptors were gathered from a man in his sixties with COVID-19, enrolled during active disease. CDR3s include the opening cysteine and the closing phenylalanine or tryptophan. The D gene is left open where the match is weak. Size is omitted from some rows. Given values are once, few, many or a class for expanded clones.

J gene: TRBJ1-6
clone size: -
V gene: TRBV5-1
D gene: -
CDR3 DNA: TGCGCCAGCAGCTTGGGACACCAAAATTCACCCCTCCACTTT
CDR3 protein: CASSLGHQNSPLHF

J gene: TRBJ2-3
clone size: -
V gene: TRBV3-1/TRBV3-2
D gene: TRBD2
CDR3 DNA: TGTGCCAGCAGCCAAACGGGGGGGATCACAGATACGCAGTATTTT
CDR3 protein: CASSQTGGITDTQYF

J gene: TRBJ2-1
clone size: -
V gene: TRBV19
D gene: TRBD2
CDR3 DNA: TGTGCCAGTAGGATTCTAGCGGGTTCGAGCTCCTACAATGAGCAGTTCTTC
CDR3 protein: CASRILAGSSSYNEQFF

J gene: TRBJ2-1
clone size: -
V gene: TRBV5-4
D gene: TRBD1
CDR3 DNA: TGTGCCAGCAGCTTGGACTACAGGGGTGAGCAGTTCTTC
CDR3 protein: CASSLDYRGEQFF

J gene: TRBJ2-1
clone size: few
V gene: TRBV9
D gene: TRBD2
CDR3 DNA: TGTGCCAGCAGATCTAGCGGGGGAGAGCAGTTCTTC
CDR3 protein: CASRSSGGEQFF

J gene: TRBJ2-7
clone size: -
V gene: TRBV11-3
D gene: -
CDR3 DNA: TGTGCCAGCAGCGGCAGAGGGGGCGAGCAGTACTTC
CDR3 protein: CASSGRGGEQYF

J gene: TRBJ2-7
clone size: -
V gene: TRBV27
D gene: TRBD2
CDR3 DNA: TGTGCCAGCAGTTTCGGCGCGGGAGGTAGCTACGAGCAGTACTTC
CDR3 protein: CASSFGAGGSYEQYF

J gene: TRBJ2-7
clone size: -
V gene: TRBV5-8
D gene: TRBD1
CDR3 DNA: TGTGCCAGCAGCTTAACCGGGACAGCCTACGAGCAGTACTTC
CDR3 protein: CASSLTGTAYEQYF

J gene: TRBJ2-2
clone size: -
V gene: TRBV6-5
D gene: TRBD2
CDR3 DNA: TGTGCCAGCAGCAGCGGGAGGGCCTCCGGGGAGCTGTTTTTT
CDR3 protein: CASSSGRASGELFF

J gene: TRBJ1-6
clone size: -
V gene: TRBV24-1
D gene: TRBD1
CDR3 DNA: TGTGCCACCAGTGATTCCCGACAGGGAACATCACCCCTCCACTTT
CDR3 protein: CATSDSRQGTSPLHF

J gene: TRBJ2-7
clone size: -
V gene: TRBV24-1
D gene: TRBD1
CDR3 DNA: TGTGCCACCAGTGATTGGGGGACAGGCTCCTACGAGCAGTACTTC
CDR3 protein: CATSDWGTGSYEQYF

J gene: TRBJ2-3
clone size: -
V gene: TRBV6-4
D gene: TRBD1
CDR3 DNA: TGTGCCAGCAGTGGACAGGGGAGCACAGATACGCAGTATTTT
CDR3 protein: CASSGQGSTDTQYF

J gene: TRBJ1-3
clone size: -
V gene: TRBV18
D gene: -
CDR3 DNA: TGTGCCAGCTCACCCCGCTCATCTCAGGTTGCTGGAAACACCATATATTTT
CDR3 protein: CASSPRSSQVAGNTIYF

J gene: TRBJ2-7
clone size: -
V gene: TRBV7-2
D gene: -
CDR3 DNA: TGTGCCAGCAATACCGGGAGCTCCTACGAGCAGTACTTC
CDR3 protein: CASNTGSSYEQYF

J gene: TRBJ2-3
clone size: few
V gene: TRBV5-1
D gene: -
CDR3 DNA: TGCGCCAGCAGCTTGGCACGGGGGAGCACAGATACGCAGTATTTT
CDR3 protein: CASSLARGSTDTQYF

J gene: TRBJ2-2
clone size: -
V gene: TRBV27
D gene: -
CDR3 DNA: TGTGCCAGCAGCCGCTCCTCGTTTACGGTCGGGGAGCTGTTTTTT
CDR3 protein: CASSRSSFTVGELFF

J gene: TRBJ1-1
clone size: -
V gene: TRBV7-2
D gene: TRBD1
CDR3 DNA: TGTGCCAGCAGCTTACTGGCCCTGGGACAGGGGGCTGGTTGGACTGAAGCTTTCTTT
CDR3 protein: CASSLLALGQGAGWTEAFF

J gene: TRBJ2-5
clone size: few
V gene: TRBV7-2
D gene: -
CDR3 DNA: TGTGCCAGCAGCTTAGTCGACATGAGTCAAGAGACCCAGTACTTC
CDR3 protein: CASSLVDMSQETQYF

J gene: TRBJ1-3
clone size: -
V gene: TRBV7-2
D gene: -
CDR3 DNA: TGTGCCACCGGGGAGGGGGCTGGAAACACCATATATTTT
CDR3 protein: CATGEGAGNTIYF